A single T cell receptor (beta chain) is shown here with its context. Germline CDR1 reads MDHEN; CDR2 reads SYDVKM. V gave up 6 bases and J gave up 1 base, with 13 bases separating them. CDR3 length: 15 amino acids. TCRdb called the RT-PCR reads again in MiXCR, with one record for every CDR3 protein. The sample carries more than 550,000 distinct CDR3 sequences, more than 13% recorded once. The clonotype comes from a female donor in good health, serving as a healthy control. The chain uses TRBV28 and TRBJ2-1, with a weak D call TRBD2 (7 bases). Sample: memory CD4+ T cells from blood. CDR3 nucleotides: TGTGCCAGCAGAAACAGGGAGGGGTCCTACAATGAGCAGTTCTTC. It translates to CASRNREGSYNEQFF.